Below, 30 T cell receptor beta chains from the same sample are listed, as sequenced in a study of CD8 T cells in Susac syndrome. RNA in amounts of about 0.5 to 1 ug was reverse transcribed with random hexamers. TCRdb re-derived calls from the immunoSEQ multiplex PCR reads in MiXCR, one entry per CDR3 protein. Found here are approximately 210,000 distinct CDR3 sequences, approximately 94% of them singletons; the top ten hold around 0.15%. What was sequenced was CD4+ T cells from PBMCs. These TCRs come from a human donor with Susac syndrome.

The V and J genes are TRBV5-4 and TRBJ2-7, with TRBD1 identical over 12 bases. The length of the CDR3 is 18 residues. The V and J ends lost 4 bases and 0 bases, in that order; junction bases with no gene match: 11. In germline, CDR1 is SGHNT, CDR2 YYREEE (reference sequence). CDR3 sequence: CASSAGTGGYVTSYEQYF. In nucleotides, the CDR3 is TGTGCCAGCAGCGCCGGGACAGGGGGCTACGTGACCTCCTACGAGCAGTACTTC.

The J gene is TRBJ2-7, the V gene TRBV7-2; D gene uncertain. V lost 1 base and J 1 base, leaving 8 bases between the germline ends. Germline CDR1 SGHTA, CDR2 FQGNSA. The CDR3 covers 14 residues. The CDR3: CASSLEALSYEQYF. The CDR3, as DNA: TGTGCCAGCAGCTTAGAAGCCCTTTCCTACGAGCAGTACTTC.

The genes are TRBV14 and TRBJ2-3, with D unresolved. The CDR3 spans 13 residues. Germline V CDR1 and CDR2: SGHDN, FVKESK. V lost 3 bases and J 2 bases, leaving 6 bases between the germline ends. The CDR3 here is CASSQAITDTQYF. DNA for the CDR3: TGTGCCAGCAGCCAGGCTATCACAGATACGCAGTATTTT.

The rearrangement links TRBV11-1 to TRBJ2-3, with 7 bases that match TRBD1. V shed 5 bases, J shed 6 bases, and the junction held 8 bases outside the gene matches. Germline-derived CDR1 and CDR2 are SGHAT and FQDESV (reference sequence). The CDR3 sequence is 14 residues long. As DNA, the CDR3 is TGTGCCAGCAGCCCCCGGACAGGAGCTGATACGCAGTATTTT. Its translation: CASSPRTGADTQYF.

The chain joins TRBV30 to TRBJ1-4; the D is unclear. V lost 0 bases and J 8 bases, leaving 13 bases between the germline ends. Germline assignment: CDR1 GTSNPN and CDR2 SVGIG (reference sequence). This CDR3 has 14 residues. CDR3 amino acids: CAWSVKAKGEKLFF. The DNA of the CDR3 is TGTGCCTGGAGTGTAAAGGCTAAAGGGGAAAAACTGTTTTTT. Full variable domain (missing parts from reference TRBV30 and TRBJ1-4): SQTIHQWPATLVQPVGSPLSLECTVEGTSNPNLYWYRQAAGRGLQLLFYSVGIGQISSEVPQNLSASRPQDRQFILSSKKLLLSDSGFYLCAWSVKAKGEKLFFGSGTQLSVL.

This clonotype was detected once. The V and J genes are TRBV28 and TRBJ2-5; 8 nucleotides align to TRBD2. Trimming cost V 8 bases and J 4 bases; bases outside gene matches: 6. There are 13 residues in the CDR3. Germline V gene sequence: CDR1 MDHEN, CDR2 SYDVKM. The CDR3, as DNA: TGTGCCAGCTTTCGGGGGGGGCCAGAGACCCAGTACTTC. Its protein is CASFRGGPETQYF.

This clonotype appeared once. The chain links TRBV7-3 to TRBJ1-1; TRBD1 matches at 7 bases. J gave up 5 bases and V 6 bases, and 6 bases lay outside the gene matches. The CDR3 is made up of 13 amino acids. Germline V gene sequence: CDR1 SGHTA, CDR2 FQGTGA. In DNA form, the CDR3 reads TGTGCCAGCAGTCGGGACAGTCAGACTGAAGCTTTCTTT. Amino acids: CASSRDSQTEAFF.

This chain joins TRBV6-2 or TRBV6-3 and TRBJ2-3; TRBD2 aligns across 8 bases. Germline lookup yields CDR1 MNHEY and CDR2 SVGEGT. Trimming took 8 bases from V and 3 from J; bases not matched to a gene: 13. This CDR3 region has 16 residues. Here the CDR3 DNA reads TGTGCCAGCGGAAGAAGGGCTAGCGGGTATACAGATACGCAGTATTTT. Amino acids: CASGRRASGYTDTQYF.

The gene calls are TRBV20-1 and TRBJ2-4; maybe TRBD1 (6 bases). The CDR3 is 15 residues long. Trimming removed 5 bases from V and 3 bases from J, with 17 bases in between. Germline V gene lookup returns CDR1 DFQATT and CDR2 SNEGSKA (reference sequence). The CDR3 nucleotides are TGCAGTGCTTCTTTTCAGGGGACGGGCAAAAACATTCAGTACTTC. Amino acid sequence: CSASFQGTGKNIQYF.

The chain employs TRBV6-1 and TRBJ2-7; a weak D match, TRBD1 (6 bases). V was pared by 6 bases and J by 1 base, with 28 bases between. Germline V CDR1 and CDR2: MNHNS, SASEGT. CDR3 length equals 19 residues. The CDR3: CASRPIHFAQGTYSYEQYF. CDR3 sequence (DNA): TGTGCCAGCAGACCCATCCACTTTGCACAGGGAACTTATTCCTACGAGCAGTACTTC.

This chain uses TRBV30 with TRBJ1-2; D uncertain. Trimming took off 0 bases at V and 8 bases at J, with 10 bases between the two ends. Germline lookup yields CDR1 GTSNPN and CDR2 SVGIG (reference sequence). The CDR3 contains 12 residues. The CDR3 DNA reads TGTGCCTGGAGTGTAAAAACGGGCGGCTACACCTTC. Amino acid sequence: CAWSVKTGGYTF.

The chain uses TRBV5-1 and TRBJ2-1; the D gene is possibly TRBD2 (7 bases). Germline loops: CDR1 SGHRS, CDR2 YFSETQ. Trimming took off 0 bases at V and 5 bases at J, with 12 bases between the two ends. The CDR3 consists of 15 residues. This CDR3 reads CASSLVGGPDNEQFF. The DNA of the CDR3 is TGCGCCAGCAGCTTGGTCGGGGGGCCTGACAATGAGCAGTTCTTC.

This clonotype was picked up one time. The chain has TRBV4-3 and TRBJ2-3; the D is unclear. With 1 base removed from V and 4 bases from J, the gap between germline ends came to 18 bases. Germline CDR1 and CDR2: LGHNA and YSLEER. There are 17 residues in the CDR3. The CDR3 sequence is CASSQGRPRTSPDTQYF. The CDR3 bases are TGCGCCAGCAGCCAAGGGAGACCGAGAACCTCCCCAGATACGCAGTATTTT.

This chain links TRBV20-1 with TRBJ2-5, with TRBD2 identical over 11 bases. CDR3 length equals 14 residues. Germline CDR1 and CDR2: DFQATT and SNEGSKA (reference sequence). V lost 0 bases to trimming and J lost 3 bases; unmatched junction nucleotides: 0. The CDR3 nucleotides read TGCAGTGCTAGAGAGGGACTAGCGGAAGAGACCCAGTACTTC. This sequence encodes CSAREGLAEETQYF.

The genes are TRBV7-2 and TRBJ1-2; tentative D call: TRBD1 (6 bases). Trimming stripped 1 base from V and 7 bases from J, with 13 bases between. CDR3 length equals 14 residues. CDR1 SGHTA and CDR2 FQGNSA come from the germline V gene. The CDR3: CASSLVGGRSGYTF. As DNA, the CDR3 is TGTGCCAGCAGCTTAGTCGGGGGGCGAAGTGGCTACACCTTC.

The V and J genes are TRBV5-1 and TRBJ2-5; D unclear. Deletions cut 4 bases from V and 4 bases from J, with 8 bases between. The germline gives CDR1 SGHRS, CDR2 YFSETQ. CDR3 size: 12 residues. In DNA, the CDR3 is TGCGCCAGCAGCGATGAAGGAGAGACCCAGTACTTC. Amino acids: CASSDEGETQYF.

The chain combines TRBV9 with TRBJ2-2; D uncertain. The CDR3 runs to 13 residues. CDR1 is SGDLS and CDR2 is YYNGEE in the germline V gene. Trimming shortened V by 0 bases and J by 5 bases, and 5 bases separated the two germline ends. Written as DNA, the CDR3 is TGTGCCAGCAGCGTAGCTGTTACCGGGGAGCTGTTTTTT. This codes for CASSVAVTGELFF.

The J gene is TRBJ2-5, the V gene TRBV29-1; possibly TRBD2 for D (5 bases). CDR1 is SQVTM, CDR2 ANQGSEA, per germline. Trimming cost V 4 bases and J 5 bases, with 11 bases left between them. The CDR3 is 12 residues long. The CDR3 DNA reads TGCAGCGTTGCCCGGGAAGCGGAGACCCAGTACTTC. Translating gives CSVAREAETQYF.

The V and J genes are TRBV7-2 and TRBJ1-4; 8 bases line up with TRBD1. Germline V lookup: CDR1 SGHTA, CDR2 FQGNSA. Trimming cost V 5 bases and J 3 bases; bases outside gene matches: 5. There are 15 residues in the CDR3. The CDR3 DNA is TGTGCCAGCAGCGTCAGGGGGCGGGCTAATGAAAAACTGTTTTTT. Protein sequence: CASSVRGRANEKLFF.

The chain is built from TRBV6-1 and TRBJ1-1; D is unclear. Trimming pared 1 base from V and 2 bases from J, leaving 11 bases between. CDR1 and CDR2 (germline): MNHNS, SASEGT. The CDR3 extends over 15 amino acids. CDR3 residues: CASSEEGEVNTEAFF. The DNA for the CDR3 is TGTGCCAGCAGTGAAGAGGGAGAGGTCAACACTGAAGCTTTCTTT.

This clonotype came up a few times. The chain employs TRBV2 and TRBJ2-5; 7 nucleotides match TRBD1. This CDR3 has 13 residues. V shed 6 bases and J 1 base; nucleotides not matched to a gene: 2. The germline V gene encodes CDR1 SNHLY and CDR2 FYNNEI. The CDR3 region has the DNA TGTGCCAGCAGCCGGGACAGCCAAGAGACCCAGTACTTC. Its translation: CASSRDSQETQYF.

V and J are TRBV29-1 and TRBJ2-2, with TRBD1 as a possible D gene (5 bases). CDR1 is SQVTM, CDR2 ANQGSEA, per germline. The CDR3 contains 14 residues. V lost 4 bases, J lost 6 bases, and 15 bases lay in between. The CDR3 nucleotides are TGCAGCGTTGTCCCCCCAGGGATGCCCGGGGAGCTGTTTTTT. Its protein is CSVVPPGMPGELFF.

The rearrangement uses TRBV29-1 and TRBJ2-5, with D maybe TRBD2 (6 bases). Trimming stripped 7 bases from V and 2 bases from J, with 14 bases between. The germline CDR1 and CDR2 sequences are SQVTM and ANQGSEA. CDR3 length equals 13 residues. CDR3 region: CSGVRGYQETQYF. CDR3 bases: TGCAGCGGAGTTCGGGGGTATCAAGAGACCCAGTACTTC. The entire variable domain, with the rest obtained from reference TRBV29-1 and TRBJ2-5, is as follows: SAVISQKPSRDICQRGTSLTIQCQVDSQVTMMFWYRQQPGQSLTLIATANQGSEATYESGFVIDKFPISRPNLTFSTLTVSNMSPEDSSIYLCSGVRGYQETQYFGPGTRLLVL.

This clonotype was seen a single time. The chain carries TRBV6-5 and TRBJ2-7; 7 bases line up with TRBD1. V lost 4 bases to trimming and J lost 6 bases; unmatched junction nucleotides: 12. From germline, CDR1 is MNHEY and CDR2 SVGAGI. The CDR3 totals 15 residues. CDR3 protein: CASSLWGDRVSEQYF. CDR3 DNA sequence: TGTGCCAGCAGTTTATGGGGAGACAGGGTCTCCGAGCAGTACTTC.

J is TRBJ1-3 and V is TRBV29-1, with 9 bases that match TRBD1. CDR1 and CDR2 (germline): SQVTM, ANQGSEA. CDR3 length: 13 residues. Germline trimming cut 7 bases from V and 3 bases from J; bases unmatched to any gene: 4. The CDR3 region has the DNA TGCAGCGGAACAGGGGGCGTTGGAAACACCATATATTTT. This translates into CSGTGGVGNTIYF.

The V call is TRBV15, the J call TRBJ1-5; no clear D. V lost 5 bases and J 0 bases, leaving 11 bases between the germline ends. Germline loops: CDR1 LNHNV, CDR2 YYDKDF (reference sequence). This CDR3 comprises 15 residues. This CDR3 reads CATSLGSPSNQPQHF. CDR3 coding DNA: TGTGCCACCAGCTTGGGTTCCCCTAGCAATCAGCCCCAGCATTTT.

The chain recombines TRBV15 with TRBJ1-1, with D tentatively TRBD1 (5 bases). Germline V lookup: CDR1 LNHNV, CDR2 YYDKDF (reference sequence). The CDR3 consists of 14 residues. V was clipped by 0 bases and J by 6 bases, with 11 bases between them. CDR3 sequence: CATSRDYQGAEAFF. CDR3 bases: TGTGCCACCAGCAGAGATTATCAGGGTGCTGAAGCTTTCTTT.

CDR3 in DNA: TGTGCCAGCAGCCGGGACTGGGACACTGAAGCTTTCTTT. Protein: CASSRDWDTEAFF. The chain has TRBV7-3 and TRBJ1-1; D is perhaps TRBD1 (5 bases). With 5 bases removed from V and 3 bases from J, the gap between germline ends came to 10 bases. The length of the CDR3 is 13 residues. The germline gives CDR1 SGHTA, CDR2 FQGTGA.

This clonotype was recorded once. The chain couples TRBV2 to TRBJ1-6, with 7 bases fitting TRBD1. The CDR3 length is 15 residues. From germline, CDR1 is SNHLY and CDR2 FYNNEI. With 5 bases clipped from V and 10 bases from J, the junction kept 11 bases outside the gene matches. The CDR3 bases are TGTGCCAGCAGTATTCTTGGACAGGCTCCCTCACCCCTCCACTTT. It is translated as CASSILGQAPSPLHF.

In its sample, this clonotype was seen once. The V gene is TRBV12-2, the J gene TRBJ1-4; TRBD1, as called in the table, went unchecked against the DNA. TRBV12-2 is recorded as a pseudogene. This CDR3 has 16 amino acids. CDR3 DNA: TGTGCAAGTCGCTTATCCCGACGGACAGGGTACGAGGAACTGTTTTTT. Protein sequence: CASRLSRRTGYEELFF.